This TCR beta chain was found in a study of shared clonotypes between healthy human individuals. The CDR3 covers 14 residues. Trimming cost V 0 bases and J 4 bases, with 7 bases left between them. Germline-derived CDR1 and CDR2 are KGHSH and LQKENI. Profiling relied on immunoSEQ multiplex PCR, and the TCRdb table lists in-frame clones only, not all of them. The table includes over 400,000 clones, 60% to 80% detected once. Material for sequencing was PBMCs. The V gene is TRBV18, the J gene TRBJ1-5, with D tentatively TRBD1 (6 bases). The clonotype comes from a middle-aged woman in good health. Some clones in this sample may be carry-over from other donors' samples. CDR3 coding DNA: TGTGCCAGCTCACCACCGGACAGAAATCAGCCCCAGCATTTT. Encoded protein: CASSPPDRNQPQHF.